The text below deals with one TCR beta chain. This clone was counted between two and nine times. The antigen it recognizes is unknown. No base-level quality is on record; no much larger clone is a single base apart. Other nucleotide sequences from this sample produce the same CDR3. This specimen comes from a study of blood T cell repertoires in COVID-19 (dated by TCRdb to between 2020 and 2021). The study in broad terms: Samples from collaborators originated in the United States, Italy and Spain and spanned both the acute and convalescent phases of COVID-19. Samples came from the ongoing ImmuneRACE study (first 160 participants) plus 1,254 subjects from 6 global collaborators. Subjects who had been exposed to COVID-19, were actively infected with it, or had recovered from it provided the deeply sampled blood TCRbeta repertoires that made up the dataset. The material from the prospective study consisted of cDNA or gDNA derived from T cells, B-cell-depleted T cells, or PBMCs. The repertoires were made available in a free public database intended to serve as a resource for research on the immune response to SARS-CoV-2. HLA class I and class II types, where available, came from metadata supplied by the sample provider rather than from assay-based typing. Sample metadata almost always included a de-identified subject ID, COVID-19 status, age in years and sex. The research as a whole found: The amount of clinical and demographic metadata varied by source and participant and was provided uncurated.

The immunoSEQ Assay, a bias-controlled multiplex PCR, was used to amplify TCRbeta CDR3 regions from genomic DNA. For the original study's pipeline: The number of nucleated cells in each sample was estimated from the amplification of reference gene primers within the assay. To quantify the absolute abundance of each unique TCRbeta CDR3 rearrangement, sequence reads were collapsed and filtered. For each sample, productive Simpson clonality was calculated by taking the square root of Simpson's diversity index across productive rearrangements. What TCRdb holds here is the immuneACCESS table cut down to in-frame rearrangements. Part of the clones is not present; checked against another copy, under half of the missing clones reflect an unresolved V gene, and the others are unexplained. V, J and clone size are taken as reported in that table, and D and trimming were inferred from the DNA itself. This sample comprises some 50,000 clones, 86% of them detected only once. Jointly, the top ten make up around 2.7% of the sample.

The collaborating institutions used their own protocols to collect whole blood in K2EDTA tubes. Collaborator samples were shipped for TCRbeta analysis as frozen whole blood, isolated PBMCs, or DNA extracted from either sample type. Measured from the cysteine to the phenylalanine, the CDR3 is 16 residues long. The DNA shown is the 48-base CDR3, in frame from base 1. The germline V gene sets CDR1 to MDHEN and CDR2 to SYDVKM. Relative to germline, V is 1 base shorter and J is 3 bases shorter, with 13 bases between their ends. The TCR comes from an elderly man with acute or convalescent COVID-19. Material for sequencing was peripheral blood. The V gene is TRBV28 and the J gene is TRBJ1-5; the D gene assignment is ambiguous. In nucleotides, the sequence is TGTGCCAGCAGTTTATTGGGCAGCTCTTACAATCAGCCCCAGCATTTT. Its translation reads: CASSLLGSSYNQPQHF.